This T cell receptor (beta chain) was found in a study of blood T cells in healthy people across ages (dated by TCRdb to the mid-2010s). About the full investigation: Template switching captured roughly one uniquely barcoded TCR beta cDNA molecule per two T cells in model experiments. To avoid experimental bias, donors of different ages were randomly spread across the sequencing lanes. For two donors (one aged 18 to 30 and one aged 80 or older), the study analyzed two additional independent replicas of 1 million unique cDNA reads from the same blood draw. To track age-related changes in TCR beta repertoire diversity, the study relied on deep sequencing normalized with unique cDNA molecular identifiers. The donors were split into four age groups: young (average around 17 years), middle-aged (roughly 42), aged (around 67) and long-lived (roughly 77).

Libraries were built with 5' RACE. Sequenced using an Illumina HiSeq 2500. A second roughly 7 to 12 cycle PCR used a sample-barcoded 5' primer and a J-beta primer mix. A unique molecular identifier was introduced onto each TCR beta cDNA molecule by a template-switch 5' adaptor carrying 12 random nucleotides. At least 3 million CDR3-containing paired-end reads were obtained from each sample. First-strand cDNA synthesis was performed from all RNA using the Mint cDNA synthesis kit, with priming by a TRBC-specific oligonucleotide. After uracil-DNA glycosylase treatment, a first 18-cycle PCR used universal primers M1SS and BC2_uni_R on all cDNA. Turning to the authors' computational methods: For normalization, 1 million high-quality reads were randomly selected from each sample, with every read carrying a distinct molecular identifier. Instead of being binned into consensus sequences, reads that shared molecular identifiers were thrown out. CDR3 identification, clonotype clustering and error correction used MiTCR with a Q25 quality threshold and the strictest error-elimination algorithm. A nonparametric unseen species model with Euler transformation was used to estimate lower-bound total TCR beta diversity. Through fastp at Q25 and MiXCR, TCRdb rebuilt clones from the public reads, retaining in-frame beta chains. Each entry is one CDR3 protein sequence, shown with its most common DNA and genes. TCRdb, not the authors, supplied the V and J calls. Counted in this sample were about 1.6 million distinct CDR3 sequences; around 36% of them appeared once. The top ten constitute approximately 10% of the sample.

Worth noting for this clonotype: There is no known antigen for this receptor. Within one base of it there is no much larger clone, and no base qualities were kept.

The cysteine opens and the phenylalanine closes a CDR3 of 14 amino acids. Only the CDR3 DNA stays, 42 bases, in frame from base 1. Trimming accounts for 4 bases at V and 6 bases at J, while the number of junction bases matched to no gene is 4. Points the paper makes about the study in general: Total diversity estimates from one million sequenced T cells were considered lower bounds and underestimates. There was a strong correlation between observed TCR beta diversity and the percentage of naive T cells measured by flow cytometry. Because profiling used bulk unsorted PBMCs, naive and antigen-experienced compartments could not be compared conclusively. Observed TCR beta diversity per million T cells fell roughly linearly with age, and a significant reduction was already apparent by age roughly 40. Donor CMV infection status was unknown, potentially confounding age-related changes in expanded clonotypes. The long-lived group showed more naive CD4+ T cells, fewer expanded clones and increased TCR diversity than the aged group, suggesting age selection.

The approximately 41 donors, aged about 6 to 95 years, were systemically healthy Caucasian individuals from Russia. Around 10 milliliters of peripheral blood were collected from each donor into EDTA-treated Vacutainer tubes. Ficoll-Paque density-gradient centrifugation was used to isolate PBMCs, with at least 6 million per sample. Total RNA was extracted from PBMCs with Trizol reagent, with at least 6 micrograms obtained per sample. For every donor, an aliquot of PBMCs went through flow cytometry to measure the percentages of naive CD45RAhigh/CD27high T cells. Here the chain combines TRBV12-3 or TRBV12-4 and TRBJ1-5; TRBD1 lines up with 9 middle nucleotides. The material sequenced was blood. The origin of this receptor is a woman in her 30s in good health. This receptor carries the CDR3 CASSSHRGLQPQHF. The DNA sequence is TGTGCCAGCAGTTCACACAGGGGGCTTCAGCCCCAGCATTTT.